The 25 T cell receptor beta chains presented below share a single source sample, sequenced in a study of blood T cell repertoires in COVID-19. Produced via immunoSEQ multiplex PCR; TCRdb's table is partial and in-frame only. This table has about 440,000 clones, about 89% appearing once. The sample was peripheral blood. These receptors were collected from a woman in her twenties or thirties with acute or convalescent COVID-19.

This chain connects TRBV28 to TRBJ2-2, with 7 bases matching TRBD1. V shed 6 bases and J 7 bases; nucleotides not matched to a gene: 11. The CDR3 consists of 15 residues. The germline gives CDR1 MDHEN, CDR2 SYDVKM. Here the CDR3 reads CASRVDRVSIGELFF. In DNA, the CDR3 is TGTGCCAGCAGGGTCGACAGGGTTTCTATCGGGGAGCTGTTTTTT.

The V and J genes are TRBV4-2 and TRBJ2-7; D not certain. Per the germline V gene, CDR1 is LGHNA and CDR2 is YNFKEQ. CDR3 length: 16 amino acids. V was cut by 1 base and J by 4 bases, with 17 bases left in between. The CDR3 spells CASSQGDAYSAYEQYF. The CDR3 DNA follows: TGTGCCAGCAGCCAAGGAGATGCGTACAGTGCATACGAGCAGTACTTC.

J is TRBJ2-2 and V is TRBV5-1; D possibly corresponds to TRBD2 (6 bases). The V and J ends lost 7 bases and 0 bases respectively, with 13 bases between them. The CDR3 contains 15 residues. Germline CDR1 is SGHRS and CDR2 is YFSETQ. The CDR3 reads CASWIGGTNTGELFF. As DNA, the CDR3 is TGCGCCAGCTGGATCGGGGGAACGAACACCGGGGAGCTGTTTTTT.

This chain connects TRBV28 to TRBJ1-1; D call uncertain. The CDR3 runs 14 residues. The germline gives CDR1 MDHEN, CDR2 SYDVKM. V was pared by 6 bases and J by 3 bases, with 14 bases between. This CDR3 is CASSPQTKDTEAFF. The DNA for the CDR3 is TGTGCCAGCAGCCCCCAGACAAAGGACACTGAAGCTTTCTTT.

This sequence joins TRBV28 and TRBJ1-6; weak D call: TRBD1 (5 bases). The CDR3 is made up of 16 amino acids. V was clipped by 5 bases and J by 3 bases, with 14 bases between them. The germline CDR1 and CDR2 sequences are MDHEN and SYDVKM. CDR3 region: CASSPRIDSYNSPLHF. The CDR3 DNA follows: TGTGCCAGCAGTCCGAGAATCGACAGCTATAATTCACCCCTCCACTTT.

This chain joins TRBV7-2 and TRBJ2-1; D perhaps matches TRBD1 (5 bases). The germline gives CDR1 SGHTA, CDR2 FQGNSA. This CDR3 comprises 14 residues. Deletions cut 0 bases from V and 7 bases from J, with 10 bases between. In DNA form, the CDR3 reads TGTGCCAGCAGCTTAGCGCTTGCAGGGAATGAGCAGTTCTTC. Encoded protein: CASSLALAGNEQFF.

To note about this clone: Other DNA sequences of this sample code for an identical CDR3. This chain uses TRBV10-1 with TRBJ1-1; D might be TRBD1 (5 bases). Per the germline V gene, CDR1 is WNHNN and CDR2 is SYGVQD (reference sequence). V was clipped by 5 bases and J by 1 base, with 8 bases between them. The CDR3 has 13 residues. CDR3 coding DNA: TGCGCCAGCAGTTTACAGGCGAACACTGAAGCTTTCTTT. This codes for CASSLQANTEAFF.

This clone showed up just a few times. V is TRBV18 and J is TRBJ1-2; tentatively, D is TRBD1 (5 bases). Trimming removed 3 bases from V and 3 bases from J, with 14 bases in between. Per the germline V gene, CDR1 is KGHSH and CDR2 is LQKENI. The CDR3 has 15 amino acids. CDR3 in amino acids: CASSPEVRGDYGYTF. Written as DNA, the CDR3 is TGTGCCAGCTCACCGGAAGTAAGGGGTGACTATGGCTACACCTTC.

J is TRBJ1-4 and V is TRBV2; 12 nucleotides agree with TRBD1. Trimming took 7 bases from V and 2 from J; bases not matched to a gene: 14. The germline V gene has CDR1 SNHLY and CDR2 FYNNEI. The CDR3 length is 19 residues. The CDR3 sequence: CASKGPGQGAYNTNEKLFF. The CDR3 DNA follows: TGTGCCAGCAAGGGACCGGGACAGGGGGCTTACAATACTAATGAAAAACTGTTTTTT.

V and J are TRBV7-9 and TRBJ2-1; TRBD2 might be the D (6 bases). The V gene's germline CDR1 is SEHNR and CDR2 FQNEAQ (reference sequence). This CDR3 comprises 14 residues. V was trimmed by 5 bases and J by 6 bases, leaving 14 bases between them. The CDR3 DNA reads TGTGCCAGCAGCCCCTCGGGGGTACGCAATGAGCAGTTCTTC. Amino acids: CASSPSGVRNEQFF.

The rearrangement joins TRBV2 to TRBJ1-5; D call uncertain. Germline V gene data show CDR1 as SNHLY and CDR2 as FYNNEI. The CDR3 is 14 residues long. V was clipped by 3 bases and J by 1 base, with 7 bases between them. The CDR3 loop is CASSEQLSNQPQHF. As DNA, the CDR3 is TGTGCCAGCAGTGAGCAACTAAGCAATCAGCCCCAGCATTTT.

This clone was observed a single time. V usage is TRBV11-3 and J usage is TRBJ2-1; the D is unclear. V was trimmed by 5 bases and J by 2 bases, leaving 13 bases between them. This CDR3 spans 15 amino acids. Germline CDR1 SGHNT, CDR2 YENEEA. The CDR3 DNA reads TGTGCCAGCAGCCGCAGGAACCTGGCCTACAATGAGCAGTTCTTC. Its protein product is CASSRRNLAYNEQFF.

The chain combines TRBV6-5 with TRBJ2-7, with TRBD1 identical over 8 bases. V trimming: 4 bases; J trimming: 2 bases; junction bases outside the gene matches: 4. The CDR3 is 14 amino acids. CDR1 and CDR2 from the germline V gene are MNHEY and SVGAGI. DNA for the CDR3: TGTGCCAGCAGTTGGGACAGGAGGACCTACGAGCAGTACTTC. Amino acid sequence: CASSWDRRTYEQYF.

The rearrangement links TRBV28 to TRBJ1-1, with 8 bases that match TRBD1. The CDR3 runs to 12 residues. Trimming removed 2 bases from V and 11 bases from J; junction bases left unmatched: 4. In germline, CDR1 is MDHEN, CDR2 SYDVKM. DNA for the CDR3: TGTGCCAGCAGTTTACCGGACAGGGAGGCTTTCTTT. Translating it yields CASSLPDREAFF.

The chain has TRBV19 and TRBJ1-2; D is possibly TRBD1 (5 bases). V gave up 6 bases and J gave up 4 bases, with 18 bases separating them. The CDR3 totals 15 residues. The germline V gene encodes CDR1 LNHDA and CDR2 SQIVND (reference sequence). The CDR3 reads CASRPQGEATYGYTF. The DNA for the CDR3 is TGTGCCAGTAGGCCTCAGGGTGAGGCCACCTATGGCTACACCTTC.

This clone was seen once. The same CDR3 arises from other DNA sequences in this sample as well. The chain employs TRBV5-6 and TRBJ2-5; 8 bases match TRBD1. The germline V gene encodes CDR1 SGHDT and CDR2 YYEEEE. V shed 4 bases, J shed 7 bases, and the junction held 6 bases outside the gene matches. The CDR3 has 13 residues. The CDR3 DNA reads as TGTGCCAGCAGCACAGGACAGGGTGGGACCCAGTACTTC. Amino acids: CASSTGQGGTQYF.

The V and J genes are TRBV7-6 and TRBJ2-5; 7 positions match TRBD2. CDR1 and CDR2 (germline): SGHVS, FNYEAQ. CDR3 length: 15 residues. Trimming cost V 4 bases and J 5 bases; bases outside gene matches: 10. The CDR3 DNA follows: TGTGCCAGCAGCTCCAGTAGTGTGGGAGGGGAGACCCAGTACTTC. This sequence encodes CASSSSSVGGETQYF.

The chain's CDR3 is CSVAGDYEQYF. The CDR3 bases are TGCAGTGTAGCGGGGGACTACGAGCAGTACTTC. The chain recombines TRBV20-1 with TRBJ2-7; 9 nucleotides align to TRBD2. From germline, CDR1 is DFQATT and CDR2 SNEGSKA (reference sequence). CDR3 length: 11 residues. V shed 7 bases, J shed 3 bases, and the junction held 1 base outside the gene matches.

The chain combines TRBV21-1 with TRBJ2-7; TRBD1 is the table's D call, not checked against the DNA. TRBV21-1 is shown as a pseudogene. The CDR3 length is 14 residues. CDR3 bases: TGTGCCAGCAGAAACATGGGACAGAACAAGGAGCAGTACTTC. This sequence encodes CASRNMGQNKEQYF.

This chain uses TRBV11-2 with TRBJ2-5; maybe TRBD2 (5 bases). The germline V gene has CDR1 SGHAT and CDR2 FQNNGV. This CDR3 has 16 residues. Trimming removed 1 base at V and 5 bases at J, with 17 bases between. The CDR3 here is CASSLVGLPGVETQYF. Written as DNA, the CDR3 is TGTGCCAGCAGCTTAGTTGGACTCCCGGGCGTTGAGACCCAGTACTTC.

Only one count was recorded for this clone. CDR3 residues: CASSQGQGASGYTF. The DNA for the CDR3 is TGTGCCAGCAGCCAAGGACAGGGGGCTAGTGGCTACACCTTC. The V and J genes are TRBV3-1 (or the pseudogene TRBV3-2) and TRBJ1-2; 10 nucleotides agree with TRBD1. The CDR3 covers 14 residues. J was trimmed by 7 bases and V by 1 base; bases with no gene match: 3. Germline CDR1 is LGHDT and CDR2 is YNNKEL (reference sequence).

This sequence joins TRBV6-5 and TRBJ1-4, with D hard to call. The CDR3 is made up of 15 amino acids. Trimming took off 6 bases at V and 6 bases at J, with 17 bases between the two ends. Germline V CDR1 and CDR2: MNHEY, SVGAGI. This CDR3 reads CASRDGLLLDEKLFF. Here the CDR3 DNA reads TGTGCCAGCAGGGATGGACTACTTCTTGATGAAAAACTGTTTTTT.

The chain combines TRBV18 with TRBJ1-4; 7 nucleotides agree with TRBD1. V dropped 3 bases and J dropped 8; count of bases not matched to a gene: 12. This CDR3 has 16 amino acids. CDR1 KGHSH and CDR2 LQKENI come from the germline V gene. The DNA for the CDR3 is TGTGCCAGCTCACCGGCGTACAGGGGCGTTGAAGAAAAACTGTTTTTT. Translated, it gives CASSPAYRGVEEKLFF.

The CDR3 sequence: CASSLGTSYGYTF. In DNA form, the CDR3 reads TGCGCCAGCAGCTTAGGTACTAGCTATGGCTACACCTTC. This chain connects TRBV5-1 to TRBJ1-2; D is uncertain. The V gene's germline CDR1 is SGHRS and CDR2 YFSETQ. The length of the CDR3 is 13 residues. The V gene lost 2 bases and the J gene lost 4 bases, with 9 bases spanning the gap.

J is TRBJ2-2 and V is TRBV6-5; 9 positions agree with TRBD1. Germline trimming cut 6 bases from V and 1 base from J; bases unmatched to any gene: 3. Germline lookup yields CDR1 MNHEY and CDR2 SVGAGI. CDR3 length equals 15 residues. The CDR3 sequence is CASRPGQGNTGELFF. The DNA of the CDR3 is TGTGCCAGCAGGCCGGGACAGGGGAACACCGGGGAGCTGTTTTTT.